This TCR beta chain was identified in a study of cytomegalovirus exposure and HLA in healthy donors. As for the study in general: Among the 370 or so donors who were genotyped, roughly 86% fell in the genetic ancestry cluster that is associated with self-reported Caucasian donors.

Findings of the study overall: Rarity marked most TCR sequences, yet some public TCRs occurred in many donors. A later analysis found TCR association rates differed by HLA locus, highest for DRB1 and lowest for HLA-C. Reportedly, a later analysis found an Asian-associated ancestry cluster had fewer N-insertions than the approximately 670-donor mean.

13 Jbeta primers and 60 Vbeta primers were used for the PCR. Libraries were prepared by immunoSEQ multiplex PCR; TCRdb keeps only in-frame clonotypes and omits some of them. The table lists about 160,000 clones, roughly 80% of them singletons. The sample holds a few counts of this clone. Its target is unknown. Trimming left V 6 bases short and J 3 bases short, with 15 bases between. CDR1 SNHLY and CDR2 FYNNEI come from the germline V gene. This CDR3 comprises 14 residues. The chain is built from TRBV2 and TRBJ2-7; D is possibly TRBD2 (5 bases). This TCR was recovered from a human donor in good health. Sample: PBMCs. CDR3 loop: CASRDGVGFYEQYF. For the CDR3, the DNA is TGTGCCAGCAGGGACGGGGTCGGGTTCTACGAGCAGTACTTC.